This paragraph reports one T cell receptor beta chain. Sequenced by immunoSEQ multiplex PCR; TCRdb stores in-frame clones only, minus some. The sample comprises some 2,400,000 clones, around 95% of which are singletons, and around 0.13% rests with the top ten. The data are from a study of shared clonotypes between healthy human individuals. The CDR3 is 21 amino acids. The germline V gene has CDR1 GTSNPN and CDR2 SVGIG (reference sequence). J lost 4 bases, V lost 3 bases, and 24 bases had no gene match. Specimen: naive CD4+ T cells sorted from blood. Subset meaning: CD45RA+ positively selected. The V and J genes are TRBV30 and TRBJ2-2, with 9 bases that match TRBD1. This clonotype was sampled from a man between 18 and 29 years old in good health. Here the CDR3 reads CAWSPGQPPPGQGFATGELFF. Written as DNA, the CDR3 is TGTGCCTGGAGCCCAGGTCAGCCCCCGCCGGGACAGGGATTTGCCACCGGGGAGCTGTTTTTT. Complete variable domain (other parts from reference TRBV30 and TRBJ2-2): SQTIHQWPATLVQPVGSPLSLECTVEGTSNPNLYWYRQAAGRGLQLLFYSVGIGQISSEVPQNLSASRPQDRQFILSSKKLLLSDSGFYLCAWSPGQPPPGQGFATGELFFGEGSRLTVL.